This T cell receptor beta chain was recovered during a study of blood T cell repertoires in COVID-19. Study at large: Specimens from acute and convalescent COVID-19 originated in the United States, Italy and Spain.

The table came from immunoSEQ multiplex PCR; TCRdb's copy has only in-frame clones and leaves some out. The sample comprises roughly 120,000 clones, over 65% of which are singletons, and about 18% rests with the top ten. Trimming removed 7 bases from V and 4 bases from J; junction bases left unmatched: 5. Germline lookup yields CDR1 WNHNN and CDR2 SYGVQD (reference sequence). There are 13 residues in the CDR3. Sequences were obtained from peripheral blood. The clonotype originates from a woman aged 55-70 years with acute or convalescent COVID-19. The chain carries TRBV10-1 and TRBJ1-1, with 8 nucleotides matching TRBD1. Here the CDR3 reads CASTGQGSTEAFF. The CDR3 region has the DNA TGCGCCAGCACCGGACAGGGAAGCACTGAAGCTTTCTTT.